The TCR beta chain under discussion was sequenced for a study of shared clonotypes between healthy human individuals. Sequenced by immunoSEQ multiplex PCR; TCRdb stores in-frame clones only, minus some. The sample includes 300,000 to 400,000 clones, less than 85% of them seen just once. This clone was seen a single time. The specimen sequenced was memory CD4+ T cells sorted from blood. Specified subset: CD45RA-negative fraction. The clonotype originates from a man aged 25-45 years in good health.

Here the CDR3 reads CASSRQGGQPQHF. CDR3 bases: TGTGCCAGTAGTAGACAGGGGGGTCAGCCCCAGCATTTT. This chain connects TRBV19 to TRBJ1-5; TRBD1 agrees at 9 bases. Looked up from germline, CDR1 is LNHDA and CDR2 is SQIVND (reference sequence). The CDR3 runs 13 residues. After removal of 4 bases from V and 6 bases from J, the junction contained 1 base not matched to a gene.